This record concerns one T cell receptor beta chain sequence. Germline V CDR1 and CDR2: SGHTA, FQGTGA. The CDR3 is 13 amino acids. The V end was cut by 2 bases, the J end by 10 bases, with 12 bases between. This specimen belongs to a study of blood T cell repertoires in COVID-19. The wider study: Material from acute and convalescent COVID-19 was sourced from the United States, Italy and Spain.

As originally analysed: Reference gene primer amplification yielded estimated nucleated cell counts. This table comes from immunoSEQ multiplex PCR, and its TCRdb copy is limited to in-frame clones, with some not included. From that table come the V and J calls and clone size; the DNA was used to work out D and trimming. This table holds 65,000 to 100,000 clones, 70% to 85% found once. The V and J genes are TRBV7-3 and TRBJ2-1, with D possibly matching TRBD2 (5 bases). This clonotype originated in a human donor in a cohort sampled during active COVID-19. Sequenced input: peripheral blood. The CDR3 region is CASSLGGTREQFF. The CDR3 DNA follows: TGTGCCAGCAGCTTAGGAGGTACAAGGGAGCAGTTCTTC. Based on the CDR3 plus reference TRBV7-3 and TRBJ2-1, the full variable domain is GAGVSQTPSNKVTEKGKYVELRCDPISGHTALYWYRQSLGQGPEFLIYFQGTGAADDSGLPNDRFFAVRPEGSVSTLKIQRTERGDSAVYLCASSLGGTREQFFGPGTRLTVL.